The source of this T cell receptor beta chain is a study of Graves' ophthalmopathy and Graves' hyperthyroidism. This CDR3 is 15 amino acids long. Germline V gene sequence: CDR1 LNHDA, CDR2 SQIVND (reference sequence). V gave up 1 base and J gave up 4 bases, with 13 bases separating them. In this sample, this clonotype turned up many times. Amplified TCR beta CDR3 regions were obtained using RNA transcripts as template. HTBI-primed RT-PCR formed the first round, and a multiplex PCR formed the second. TCRdb recomputed calls from the multiplex PCR reads with MiXCR, one row per CDR3 protein. The sample contains some 370,000 distinct CDR3 sequences, approximately 18% of which appear only once.

This TCR derives from an adult woman with stable Graves' hyperthyroidism. The chain uses TRBV19 and TRBJ1-2; no reliable D call. Sequencing was done on a sample of peripheral blood. The CDR3 nucleotides read TGTGCCAGTAGTATAGTAGCCCGCTCGAGCTATGGCTACACCTTC. It yields the protein CASSIVARSSYGYTF.